Each of the 25 T cell receptor beta chains below was sequenced from the same sample in a study of identical twins. TCRdb re-called the 5' RACE reads through MiXCR, storing one row per CDR3 protein. The table includes about 260,000 distinct CDR3 sequences, around 7% detected once. These data were likewise used in another study, on yellow fever vaccine responses in identical twins.

The sequencing input was memory (CD45RO+) T cells sorted from blood. These TCRs come from a woman in her late teens or twenties in good health.

There are a few counts of this clonotype. The rearrangement uses TRBV29-1 and TRBJ2-5, with a weak D call TRBD2 (6 bases). The V end lost 6 bases, the J end lost 2 bases, and 7 bases lay between the germline ends. Germline values: CDR1 SQVTM, CDR2 ANQGSEA. CDR3 length: 11 amino acids. CDR3 sequence (DNA): TGCAGCGTCGGGACTCAAGAGACCCAGTACTTC. Residues: CSVGTQETQYF.

Only a few counts were recorded for this clonotype. The chain is built from TRBV7-6 and TRBJ1-1, with TRBD1 identical over 7 bases. Germline V gives CDR1 SGHVS, CDR2 FNYEAQ. The junction had 3 bases not matched to a gene; V was cut back by 4 bases and J by 4 bases. This CDR3 region has 13 residues. The CDR3 region is CASSSQGTTEAFF. The CDR3 nucleotides are TGTGCCAGCAGCTCACAGGGGACCACTGAAGCTTTCTTT.

This clonotype was observed a few times. The chain combines TRBV19 with TRBJ2-1, with D unclear. Trimming removed 0 bases from V and 12 bases from J, with 6 bases in between. Germline V gene sequence: CDR1 LNHDA, CDR2 SQIVND (reference sequence). The CDR3 runs 11 residues. The CDR3 protein is CASSIDLVQFF. In DNA form, the CDR3 reads TGTGCCAGTAGTATAGATTTGGTGCAGTTCTTC.

This clonotype was seen many times. This rearrangement joins TRBV7-2 to TRBJ1-1; D might be TRBD1 (6 bases). Trimming removed 5 bases from V and 5 bases from J, with 21 bases in between. CDR1 and CDR2 from the germline V gene are SGHTA and FQGNSA. CDR3 length equals 16 residues. The CDR3 spells CASSRRSATGPTEAFF. The CDR3 nucleotides are TGTGCCAGCAGCCGCCGGTCAGCTACAGGGCCAACTGAAGCTTTCTTT.

This chain uses TRBV2 with TRBJ2-7; D gene unclear. With 7 bases removed from V and 6 bases from J, the gap between germline ends came to 10 bases. The CDR3 totals 11 residues. The V gene's germline CDR1 is SNHLY and CDR2 FYNNEI. The CDR3 nucleotides read TGTGCCAGCATGTACCAGAGCGAGCAGTACGTC. Amino acids: CASMYQSEQYV.

V gene TRBV5-6 combines with J gene TRBJ2-5; weak D call: TRBD1 (6 bases). V shed 2 bases and J shed 5 bases, with 13 bases lying between them. CDR1 SGHDT and CDR2 YYEEEE come from the germline V gene. The CDR3 length is 14 residues. The CDR3 region is CASSFPQGWETQYF. CDR3 sequence (DNA): TGTGCCAGCAGCTTTCCACAGGGATGGGAGACCCAGTACTTC.

This clonotype was counted many times. The chain is built from TRBV6-1 and TRBJ2-2; the match to TRBD1 covers 7 bases. Germline loops: CDR1 MNHNS, CDR2 SASEGT. This CDR3 is 15 amino acids long. V shed 6 bases, J shed 2 bases, and the junction held 6 bases outside the gene matches. DNA of the CDR3: TGTGCCAGCAGCCGTGACAGGGTTAACACCGGGGAGCTGTTTTTT. This translates into CASSRDRVNTGELFF.

In this sample, this clonotype turned up a few times. V usage is TRBV15 and J usage is TRBJ1-2; 7 positions match TRBD1. This CDR3 is 14 amino acids long. Germline loops: CDR1 LNHNV, CDR2 YYDKDF (reference sequence). After removal of 3 bases from V and 5 bases from J, the junction contained 6 bases not matched to a gene. CDR3 in DNA: TGTGCCACCAGCAGGGAAGGGGGCGGGTATGGCTACACCTTC. Translation gives CATSREGGGYGYTF.

This clonotype was detected many times. The V gene is TRBV7-2, the J gene TRBJ1-1, with 9 bases identical to TRBD1. Germline assignment: CDR1 SGHTA and CDR2 FQGNSA. V dropped 4 bases and J dropped 11; count of bases not matched to a gene: 5. The CDR3 has 12 amino acids. The CDR3, as DNA: TGTGCCAGCAGCTGGGACAGGGTCAATGCTTTCTTT. Its translation is CASSWDRVNAFF.

This clonotype was counted ten times or more. J is TRBJ1-1 and V is TRBV10-3; TRBD1 aligns across 7 bases. CDR3 length equals 13 residues. V gave up 2 bases and J gave up 7 bases; unmatched junction bases: 4. Looked up from germline, CDR1 is ENHRY and CDR2 is SYGVKD. The CDR3 coding sequence is TGTGCCATCAGTGAGAAAGGGACAGTTGAAGCTTTCTTT. This codes for CAISEKGTVEAFF.

The rearrangement links TRBV3-1 to TRBJ1-2; D ambiguous. Germline values: CDR1 LGHDT, CDR2 YNNKEL (reference sequence). CDR3 length: 12 residues. Between the trimmed V and J ends, which lost 0 bases and 14 bases, there was a span of 13 bases. The CDR3 sequence is CASSQDRETSTF. CDR3 coding DNA: TGTGCCAGCAGCCAAGATAGGGAAACGTCAACCTTC.

In this sample, this clonotype turned up many times. This sequence joins TRBV3-1 and TRBJ1-5; D is uncertain. V lost 3 bases, J lost 5 bases, and 5 bases lay in between. The CDR3 has 12 amino acids. Germline lookup yields CDR1 LGHDT and CDR2 YNNKEL (reference sequence). CDR3 nucleotide sequence: TGTGCCAGCAGCCACAGCCATCAGCCCCAGCATTTT. Encoded protein: CASSHSHQPQHF. Combining the CDR3 with reference TRBV3-1 and TRBJ1-5 gives the whole variable domain DTAVSQTPKYLVTQMGNDKSIKCEQNLGHDTMYWYKQDSKKFLKIMFSYNNKELIINETVPNRFSPKSPDKAHLNLHINSLELGDSAVYFCASSHSHQPQHFGDGTRLSIL.

With respect to this clonotype: A read error may produce the germline difference seen at one junction end. The chain combines TRBV3-1 with TRBJ2-3; 7 bases agree with TRBD1. The CDR3 spans 17 residues. From germline, CDR1 is LGHDT and CDR2 YNNKEL (reference sequence). DNA of the CDR3: TGTGCCTGCAGCCAGGGGGTTGGTCTAGTCGGCTCAGATACGCAGTATTTT. Its protein product is CACSQGVGLVGSDTQYF.

This clonotype was counted between two and nine times. This sequence joins TRBV4-2 and TRBJ2-6; D possibly corresponds to TRBD1 (6 bases). V was trimmed by 3 bases and J by 4 bases, leaving 13 bases between them. Germline V lookup: CDR1 LGHNA, CDR2 YNFKEQ. CDR3 length equals 16 residues. CDR3 in amino acids: CASSHTGLVGANVLTF. CDR3 coding DNA: TGTGCCAGCAGCCATACAGGGCTGGTCGGGGCCAACGTCCTGACTTTC.

CDR3 region: CASSASGQPNTGELFF. The CDR3 coding sequence is TGTGCCAGCAGTGCGTCGGGACAGCCGAACACCGGGGAGCTGTTTTTT. This chain connects TRBV2 to TRBJ2-2; 7 bases map to TRBD1. Germline V gene data show CDR1 as SNHLY and CDR2 as FYNNEI. The trim removed 4 bases at V and 0 bases at J, leaving 5 bases unmatched. CDR3 length: 16 amino acids.

The table lists this clonotype with a few counts. The chain couples TRBV7-8 to TRBJ2-5; D remains unclear. Per germline, CDR1 SGHVS and CDR2 FQNEAQ. The CDR3 covers 14 residues. V gave up 2 bases and J gave up 7 bases, with 14 bases separating them. CDR3 DNA: TGTGCCAGCAGCTTAATTGCCCCTGAAGGGACCCAGTACTTC. Amino acid sequence: CASSLIAPEGTQYF.

The table lists this clonotype with a few counts. Compared with germline, one end of the junction differs, possibly owing to a read error. The chain uses TRBV7-9 and TRBJ2-5; D perhaps matches TRBD1 (5 bases). CDR1 is SEHNR and CDR2 is FQNEAQ in the germline V gene (reference sequence). The CDR3 is made up of 13 amino acids. The CDR3 nucleotides read TGTGCCAGCAGATTAGACAGTTCAGAGACCCAGTACTTC. This sequence encodes CASRLDSSETQYF.

The chain couples TRBV6-1 to TRBJ2-5; no firm D call. V lost 6 bases and J lost 4, with 12 bases in between. The CDR3 is 13 residues long. Germline V lookup: CDR1 MNHNS, CDR2 SASEGT. The DNA of the CDR3 is TGTGCCAGCAGCCGGAAGGGCGGAGAGACCCAGTACTTC. It specifies CASSRKGGETQYF.

The chain has TRBV19 and TRBJ2-7; 7 positions agree with TRBD1. With V trimmed by 6 bases and J by 0 bases, 11 bases remained unmatched. Germline loops: CDR1 LNHDA, CDR2 SQIVND (reference sequence). CDR3 length: 16 residues. The chain's CDR3 is CASRFTGTALSYEQYF. Written as DNA, the CDR3 is TGTGCCAGTAGATTTACCGGGACAGCCCTCTCCTACGAGCAGTACTTC.

J is TRBJ2-1 and V is TRBV7-2; 9 bases map to TRBD2. V lost 5 bases and J lost 7; bases outside the gene matches: 9. The CDR3 loop spans 15 amino acids. Germline assignment: CDR1 SGHTA and CDR2 FQGNSA. This CDR3 is CASSPLGLAYNEQFF. The DNA for the CDR3 is TGTGCCAGCAGCCCCCTGGGACTAGCTTATAATGAGCAGTTCTTC.

This chain joins TRBV6-1 and TRBJ2-2, with unresolved D. The CDR3 runs 14 residues. The V gene lost 3 bases and the J gene lost 0 bases, with 5 bases spanning the gap. Per germline, CDR1 MNHNS and CDR2 SASEGT. The CDR3 loop is CASSDGANTGELFF. DNA of the CDR3: TGTGCCAGCAGTGACGGCGCGAACACCGGGGAGCTGTTTTTT.

This chain uses TRBV28 with TRBJ2-7; 11 nucleotides agree with TRBD1. Germline V gene lookup returns CDR1 MDHEN and CDR2 SYDVKM. Trimming at V came to 6 bases and at J to 1 base, leaving 11 bases not matched to a gene. This CDR3 is 17 amino acids long. CDR3 residues: CASSLLLGQGASYEQYF. CDR3 nucleotide sequence: TGTGCCAGCAGCCTCCTCTTAGGACAGGGGGCATCCTACGAGCAGTACTTC.

This clonotype was picked up many times. The V call is TRBV15, the J call TRBJ1-2, with 9 bases identical to TRBD1. The V and J ends lost 3 bases and 6 bases, in that order; junction bases with no gene match: 2. The V gene's germline CDR1 is LNHNV and CDR2 YYDKDF (reference sequence). This CDR3 is 13 amino acids long. In DNA, the CDR3 is TGTGCCACCAGCAGGGACAGGGGACATGGCTACACCTTC. Amino acids: CATSRDRGHGYTF. The entire variable domain, with the rest obtained from reference TRBV15 and TRBJ1-2, is as follows: DAMVIQNPRYQVTQFGKPVTLSCSQTLNHNVMYWYQQKSSQAPKLLFHYYDKDFNNEADTPDNFQSRRPNTSFCFLDIRSPGLGDTAMYLCATSRDRGHGYTFGSGTRLTVV.

The V gene is TRBV4-1, the J gene TRBJ2-3, with TRBD2 matching 7 bases. The germline gives CDR1 MGHRA, CDR2 YSYEKL. The CDR3 spans 15 residues. V trimming: 4 bases; J trimming: 4 bases; junction bases outside the gene matches: 8. The CDR3 here is CASSREGLDSDTQYF. CDR3 coding DNA: TGCGCCAGCAGCCGCGAAGGACTAGACTCAGATACGCAGTATTTT.

This clonotype came up many times. The chain is built from TRBV21-1 and TRBJ1-2. TRBV21-1 constitutes a pseudogene. CDR3 size: 17 residues. The CDR3 nucleotides read TGTGCCAGCCCGACCGGACAGCCACTGTTAGCTAACTATGGCTACACCTTC. Amino acids: CASPTGQPLLANYGYTF.